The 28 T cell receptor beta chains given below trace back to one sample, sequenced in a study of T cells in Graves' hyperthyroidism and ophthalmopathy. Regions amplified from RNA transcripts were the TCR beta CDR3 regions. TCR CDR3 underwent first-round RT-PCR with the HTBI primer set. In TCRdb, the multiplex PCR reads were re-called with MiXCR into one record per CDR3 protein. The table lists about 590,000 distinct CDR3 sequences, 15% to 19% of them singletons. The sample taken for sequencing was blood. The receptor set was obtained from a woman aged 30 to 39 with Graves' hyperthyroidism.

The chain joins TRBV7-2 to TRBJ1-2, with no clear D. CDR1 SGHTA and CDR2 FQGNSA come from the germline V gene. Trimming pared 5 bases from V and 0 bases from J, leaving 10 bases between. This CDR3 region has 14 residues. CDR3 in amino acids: CASSVPTSNYGYTF. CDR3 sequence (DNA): TGTGCCAGCAGCGTACCAACTTCTAACTATGGCTACACCTTC.

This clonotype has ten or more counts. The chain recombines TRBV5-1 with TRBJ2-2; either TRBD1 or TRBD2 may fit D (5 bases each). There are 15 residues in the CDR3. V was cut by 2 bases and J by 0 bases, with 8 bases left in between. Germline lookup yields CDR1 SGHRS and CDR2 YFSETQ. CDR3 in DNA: TGCGCCAGCAGCTTTGGGACGTCGAACACCGGGGAGCTGTTTTTT. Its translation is CASSFGTSNTGELFF. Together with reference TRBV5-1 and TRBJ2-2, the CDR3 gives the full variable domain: KAGVTQTPRYLIKTRGQQVTLSCSPISGHRSVSWYQQTPGQGLQFLFEYFSETQRNKGNFPGRFSGRQFSNSRSEMNVSTLELGDSALYLCASSFGTSNTGELFFGEGSRLTVL.

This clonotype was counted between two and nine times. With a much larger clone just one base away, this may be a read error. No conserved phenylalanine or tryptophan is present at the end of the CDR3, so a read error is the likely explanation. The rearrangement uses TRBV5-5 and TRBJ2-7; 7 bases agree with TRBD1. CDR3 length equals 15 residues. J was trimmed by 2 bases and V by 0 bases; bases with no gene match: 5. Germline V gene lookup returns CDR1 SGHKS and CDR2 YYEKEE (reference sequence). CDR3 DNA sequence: TGTGCCAGCAGCTTGGAGAACAGGGGAACCTACGAGCAGTACCTC. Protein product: CASSLENRGTYEQYL.

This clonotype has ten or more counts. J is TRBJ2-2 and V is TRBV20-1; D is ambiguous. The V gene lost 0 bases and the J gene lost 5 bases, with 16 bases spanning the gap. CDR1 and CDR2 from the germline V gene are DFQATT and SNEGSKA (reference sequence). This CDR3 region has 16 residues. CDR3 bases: TGCAGTGCTAGAGATCCAGCGCTTCACGTGACCGGGGAGCTGTTTTTT. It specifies CSARDPALHVTGELFF.

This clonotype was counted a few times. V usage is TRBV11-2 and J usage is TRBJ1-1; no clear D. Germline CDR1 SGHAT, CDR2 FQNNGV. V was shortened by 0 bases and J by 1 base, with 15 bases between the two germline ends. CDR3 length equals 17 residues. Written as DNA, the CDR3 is TGTGCCAGCAGCTTAGATCTTCGTAAGGGCCCGAACACTGAAGCTTTCTTT. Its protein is CASSLDLRKGPNTEAFF.

The CDR3 DNA follows: TGTGCCAGCAGTTACTGGGGCCGGACTAGCGGGGCATACAATGAGCAGTTCTTC. It translates to CASSYWGRTSGAYNEQFF. The chain carries TRBV6-5 and TRBJ2-1; 12 nucleotides align to TRBD2. The CDR3 extends over 18 amino acids. Germline V gives CDR1 MNHEY, CDR2 SVGAGI. V lost 1 base to trimming and J lost 4 bases; unmatched junction nucleotides: 8.

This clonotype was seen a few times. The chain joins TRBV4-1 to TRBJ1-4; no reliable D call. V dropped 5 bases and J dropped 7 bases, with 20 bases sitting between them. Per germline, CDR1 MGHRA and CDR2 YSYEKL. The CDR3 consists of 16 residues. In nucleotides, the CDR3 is TGCGCCAGCAGCTCCCCTCCTATTCGGGGTAGTGAAAAACTGTTTTTT. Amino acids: CASSSPPIRGSEKLFF.

The CDR3 region is CASSQDVGQGFETQYF. The CDR3 coding sequence is TGCGCCAGCAGCCAAGATGTTGGACAGGGATTCGAGACCCAGTACTTC. V is TRBV4-1 and J is TRBJ2-5; 8 nucleotides agree with TRBD1. After removal of 0 bases from V and 5 bases from J, the junction contained 8 bases not matched to a gene. The CDR3 totals 16 residues. Germline loops: CDR1 MGHRA, CDR2 YSYEKL.

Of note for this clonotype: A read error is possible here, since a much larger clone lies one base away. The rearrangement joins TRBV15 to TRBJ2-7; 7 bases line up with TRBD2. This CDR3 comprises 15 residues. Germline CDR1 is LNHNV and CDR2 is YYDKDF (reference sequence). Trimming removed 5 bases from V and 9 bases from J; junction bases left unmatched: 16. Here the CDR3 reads CATSGVASGAEWQYF. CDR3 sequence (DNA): TGTGCCACCAGCGGAGTAGCCAGCGGGGCTGAGTGGCAGTACTTC.

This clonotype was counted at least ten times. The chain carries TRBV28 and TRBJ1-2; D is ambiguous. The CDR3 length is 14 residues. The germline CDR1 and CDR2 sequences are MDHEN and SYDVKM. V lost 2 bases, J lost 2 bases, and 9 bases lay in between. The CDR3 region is CASSLVTRNYGYTF. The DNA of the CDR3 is TGTGCCAGCAGTTTAGTGACAAGGAACTATGGCTACACCTTC.

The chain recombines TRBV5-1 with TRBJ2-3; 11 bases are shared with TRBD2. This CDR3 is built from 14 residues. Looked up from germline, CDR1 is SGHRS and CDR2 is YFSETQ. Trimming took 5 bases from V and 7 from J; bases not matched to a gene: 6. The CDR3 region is CASRLAGVVNTQYF. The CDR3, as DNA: TGCGCCAGCAGACTAGCGGGAGTTGTAAATACGCAGTATTTT.

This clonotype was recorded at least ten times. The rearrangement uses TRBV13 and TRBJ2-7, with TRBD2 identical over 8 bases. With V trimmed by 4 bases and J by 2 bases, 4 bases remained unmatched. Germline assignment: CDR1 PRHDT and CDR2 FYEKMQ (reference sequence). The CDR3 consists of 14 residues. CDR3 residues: CASSSGLVAYEQYF. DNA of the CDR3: TGTGCCAGCAGCTCGGGACTAGTGGCCTACGAGCAGTACTTC.

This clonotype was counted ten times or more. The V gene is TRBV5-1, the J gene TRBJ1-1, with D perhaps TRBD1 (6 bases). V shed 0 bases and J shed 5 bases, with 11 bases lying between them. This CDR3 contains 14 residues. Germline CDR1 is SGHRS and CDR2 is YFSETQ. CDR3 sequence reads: CASSLGGGLTEAFF. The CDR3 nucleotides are TGCGCCAGCAGCTTGGGAGGGGGGCTGACTGAAGCTTTCTTT.

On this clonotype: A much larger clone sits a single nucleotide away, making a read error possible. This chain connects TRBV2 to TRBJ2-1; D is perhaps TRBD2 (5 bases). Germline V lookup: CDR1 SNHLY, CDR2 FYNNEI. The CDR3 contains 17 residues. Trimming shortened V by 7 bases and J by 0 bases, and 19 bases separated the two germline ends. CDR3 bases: TGTGCCAGCAAACCTATCGGGTGGGAGACCTCCTACAATGAGCAGTTCTTC. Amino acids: CASKPIGWETSYNEQFF.

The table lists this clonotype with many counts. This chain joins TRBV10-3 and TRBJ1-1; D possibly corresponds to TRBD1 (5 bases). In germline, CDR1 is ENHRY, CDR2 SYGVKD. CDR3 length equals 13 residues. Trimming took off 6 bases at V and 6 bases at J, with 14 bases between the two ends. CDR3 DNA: TGTGCCATCAGGGCGACGACAGTGCCTGAAGCTTTCTTT. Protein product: CAIRATTVPEAFF.

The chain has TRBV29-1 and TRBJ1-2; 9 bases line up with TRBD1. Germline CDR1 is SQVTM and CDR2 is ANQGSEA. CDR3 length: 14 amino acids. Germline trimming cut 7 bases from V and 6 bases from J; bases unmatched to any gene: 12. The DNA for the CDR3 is TGCAGCGCCGGACCGGGACAGGGAAGGGATGGCTACACCTTC. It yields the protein CSAGPGQGRDGYTF.

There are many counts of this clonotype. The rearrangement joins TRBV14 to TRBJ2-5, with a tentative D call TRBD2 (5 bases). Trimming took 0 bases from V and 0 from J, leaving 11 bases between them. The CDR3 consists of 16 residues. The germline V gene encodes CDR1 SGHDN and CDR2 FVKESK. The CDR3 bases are TGTGCCAGCAGCCAAGATTTTCAGGAGGACCAAGAGACCCAGTACTTC. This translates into CASSQDFQEDQETQYF.

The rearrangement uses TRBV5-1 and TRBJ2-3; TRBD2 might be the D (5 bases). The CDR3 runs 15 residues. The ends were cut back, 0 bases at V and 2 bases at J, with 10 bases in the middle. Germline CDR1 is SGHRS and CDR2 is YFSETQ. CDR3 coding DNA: TGCGCCAGCAGCTTGGAGCGGAAATACACAGATACGCAGTATTTT. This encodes CASSLERKYTDTQYF.

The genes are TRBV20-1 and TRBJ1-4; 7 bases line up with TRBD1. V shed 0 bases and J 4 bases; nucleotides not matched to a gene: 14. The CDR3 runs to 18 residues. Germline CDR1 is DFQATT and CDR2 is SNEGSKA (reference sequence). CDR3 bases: TGCAGTGCTAGAGAGTGGCCAAGGACAGGAGAGGATAATGAAAAACTGTTTTTT. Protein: CSAREWPRTGEDNEKLFF.

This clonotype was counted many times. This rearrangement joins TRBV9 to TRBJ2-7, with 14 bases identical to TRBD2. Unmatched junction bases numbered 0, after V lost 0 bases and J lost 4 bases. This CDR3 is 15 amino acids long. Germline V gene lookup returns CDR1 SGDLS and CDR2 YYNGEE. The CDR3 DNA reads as TGTGCCAGCAGCGTAGGGACTAGCGGGAGGTACGAGCAGTACTTC. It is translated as CASSVGTSGRYEQYF.

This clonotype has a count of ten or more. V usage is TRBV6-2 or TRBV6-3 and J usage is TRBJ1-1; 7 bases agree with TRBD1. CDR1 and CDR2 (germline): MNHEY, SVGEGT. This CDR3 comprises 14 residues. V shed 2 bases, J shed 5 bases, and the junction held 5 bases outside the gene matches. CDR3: CASSYRQGGTEAFF. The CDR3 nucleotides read TGTGCCAGCAGTTACAGGCAGGGGGGGACTGAAGCTTTCTTT.

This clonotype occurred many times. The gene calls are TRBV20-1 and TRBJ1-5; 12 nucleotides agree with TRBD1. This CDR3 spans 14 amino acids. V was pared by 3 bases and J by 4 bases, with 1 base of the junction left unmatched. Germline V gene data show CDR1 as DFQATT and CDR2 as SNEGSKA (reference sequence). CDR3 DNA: TGCAGTGCTAGGGGACAGGGGGCTAATCAGCCCCAGCATTTT. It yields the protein CSARGQGANQPQHF.

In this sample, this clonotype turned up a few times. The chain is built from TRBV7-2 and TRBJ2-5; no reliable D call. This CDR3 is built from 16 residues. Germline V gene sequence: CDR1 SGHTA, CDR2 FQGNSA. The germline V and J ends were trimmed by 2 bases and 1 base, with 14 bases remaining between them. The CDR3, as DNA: TGTGCCAGCAGCTTATTAGTCGGTTTTGGCCAAGAGACCCAGTACTTC. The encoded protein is CASSLLVGFGQETQYF.

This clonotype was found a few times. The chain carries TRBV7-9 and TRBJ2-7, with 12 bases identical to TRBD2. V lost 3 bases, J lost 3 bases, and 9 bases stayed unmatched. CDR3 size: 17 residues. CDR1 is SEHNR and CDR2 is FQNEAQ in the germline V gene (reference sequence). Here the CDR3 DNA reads TGTGCCAGCAGCTTTCCTAGCGGGAGGGTTGAAGACTACGAGCAGTACTTC. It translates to CASSFPSGRVEDYEQYF.

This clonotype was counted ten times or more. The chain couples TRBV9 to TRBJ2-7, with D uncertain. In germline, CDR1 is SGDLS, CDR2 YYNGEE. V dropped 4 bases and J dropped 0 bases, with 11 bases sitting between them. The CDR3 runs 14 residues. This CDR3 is CASSLQSNSYEQYF. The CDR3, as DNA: TGTGCCAGCAGCCTCCAGTCAAACTCCTACGAGCAGTACTTC.

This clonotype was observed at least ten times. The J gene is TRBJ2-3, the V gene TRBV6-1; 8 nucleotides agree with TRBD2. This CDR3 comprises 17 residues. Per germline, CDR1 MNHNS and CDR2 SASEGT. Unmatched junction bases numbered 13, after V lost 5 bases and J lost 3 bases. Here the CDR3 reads CASSYRLLAAKTDTQYF. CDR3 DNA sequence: TGTGCCAGCAGTTACAGGTTACTAGCGGCCAAGACAGATACGCAGTATTTT.

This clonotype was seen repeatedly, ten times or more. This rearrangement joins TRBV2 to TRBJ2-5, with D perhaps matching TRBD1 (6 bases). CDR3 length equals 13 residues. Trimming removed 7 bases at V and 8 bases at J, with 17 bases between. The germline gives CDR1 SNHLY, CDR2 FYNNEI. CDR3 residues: CASTVTGQVTQYF. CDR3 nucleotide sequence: TGTGCCAGCACTGTAACAGGGCAGGTTACCCAGTACTTC.

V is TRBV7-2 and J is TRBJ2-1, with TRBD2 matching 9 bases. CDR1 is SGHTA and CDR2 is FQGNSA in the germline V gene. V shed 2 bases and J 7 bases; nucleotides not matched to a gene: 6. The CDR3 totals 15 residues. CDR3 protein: CASSLRASGENEQFF. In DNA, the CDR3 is TGTGCCAGCAGCTTAAGGGCTAGCGGGGAGAATGAGCAGTTCTTC.